Each of the 14 T cell receptor beta chains below was sequenced from the same sample in a study of blood T cell repertoires in COVID-19. Generated by immunoSEQ multiplex PCR, the TCRdb table keeps only in-frame clones and is missing some. The sample yields 250,000 to 350,000 clones, around 90% seen once. The sample comprised PBMCs or T cells enriched from blood (not recorded which). The source is a woman in her 30s who had recovered from COVID-19.

The rearrangement joins TRBV3-1 (or the pseudogene TRBV3-2) to TRBJ1-2; unclear D gene. The CDR3 length is 14 residues. V was cut by 0 bases and J by 7 bases, with 12 bases left in between. Germline CDR1 reads LGHDT; CDR2 reads YNNKEL (reference sequence). The CDR3 region has the DNA TGTGCCAGCAGCCAAGATTACGCGAGAAGTGGCTACACCTTC. It codes for CASSQDYARSGYTF.

This rearrangement joins TRBV19 to TRBJ2-3, with TRBD2 as a possible D gene (7 bases). There are 16 residues in the CDR3. Germline-derived CDR1 and CDR2 are LNHDA and SQIVND (reference sequence). The V end was cut by 4 bases, the J end by 2 bases, with 16 bases between. The CDR3 coding sequence is TGTGCCAGTAGTAAGACAGGACTAGGCGTCACAGATACGCAGTATTTT. Translation: CASSKTGLGVTDTQYF.

The rearrangement links TRBV5-1 to TRBJ2-1; D possibly corresponds to TRBD2 (6 bases). The CDR3 runs to 13 residues. V lost 0 bases and J 8 bases, leaving 9 bases between the germline ends. The V gene's germline CDR1 is SGHRS and CDR2 YFSETQ. CDR3 amino acids: CASSLAGGYEQFF. Here the CDR3 DNA reads TGCGCCAGCAGCTTGGCCGGAGGGTATGAGCAGTTCTTC.

CDR3 bases: TGTGCCAGCAGTTTAGCCCCCCAGGGCTGGAGAATAGCCCTCCACTTT. Its translation: CASSLAPQGWRIALHF. The chain links TRBV28 to TRBJ1-6; TRBD1 might be the D (5 bases). Germline V gives CDR1 MDHEN, CDR2 SYDVKM. The V and J ends lost 2 bases and 14 bases respectively, with 22 bases between them. The CDR3 is 16 amino acids.

V and J are TRBV3-1 (or the pseudogene TRBV3-2) and TRBJ1-6; D might be TRBD1 (5 bases). This CDR3 has 15 residues. Trimming cost V 1 base and J 10 bases, with 14 bases left between them. Germline CDR1 and CDR2: LGHDT and YNNKEL (reference sequence). DNA of the CDR3: TGTGCCAGCAGCCAAGGACCCGCGGGGCCCTCACCCCTCCACTTT. Translation: CASSQGPAGPSPLHF.

The chain uses TRBV10-3 and TRBJ1-6; weak D call: TRBD1 (6 bases). CDR3 length: 14 residues. With 4 bases removed from V and 13 bases from J, the gap between germline ends came to 17 bases. Germline V gene sequence: CDR1 ENHRY, CDR2 SYGVKD. CDR3 sequence reads: CAISAGTRQTPLHF. The CDR3 DNA reads as TGTGCCATCAGTGCTGGGACACGACAAACCCCCCTCCACTTT.

This chain links TRBV12-3 or TRBV12-4 with TRBJ1-1, with D possibly matching TRBD1 (5 bases). V was clipped by 2 bases and J by 10 bases, with 11 bases between them. This CDR3 has 12 amino acids. The chain's CDR3 is CASSLRGVGAFF. The CDR3 DNA reads as TGTGCCAGCAGTTTAAGGGGCGTCGGAGCTTTCTTT.

The chain couples TRBV5-4 to TRBJ2-7; 9 nucleotides agree with TRBD1. This CDR3 is built from 18 residues. J was trimmed by 1 base and V by 1 base; bases with no gene match: 12. Germline V gives CDR1 SGHNT, CDR2 YYREEE (reference sequence). In nucleotides, the CDR3 is TGTGCCAGCAGCTTGTCATTCCGGTCGGGACAGGGATCCTACGAGCAGTACTTC. This gives the protein CASSLSFRSGQGSYEQYF.

The chain links TRBV7-2 to TRBJ1-5, with 8 bases lining up with TRBD1. There are 14 residues in the CDR3. Germline trimming cut 7 bases from V and 5 bases from J; bases unmatched to any gene: 7. CDR1 and CDR2 from the germline V gene are SGHTA and FQGNSA. Written as DNA, the CDR3 is TGTGCCAGCACCCTGGACAGGGACTATCAGCCCCAGCATTTT. Amino acids: CASTLDRDYQPQHF. Full variable domain (outside the CDR3, taken from reference TRBV7-2 and TRBJ1-5): GAGVSQSPSNKVTEKGKDVELRCDPISGHTALYWYRQSLGQGLEFLIYFQGNSAPDKSGLPSDRFSAERTGGSVSTLTIQRTQQEDSAVYLCASTLDRDYQPQHFGDGTRLSIL.

A few counts support this clone. The chain has TRBV20-1 and TRBJ1-1, with a possible D match to TRBD1 (5 bases). V was shortened by 3 bases and J by 0 bases, with 11 bases between the two germline ends. CDR3 length: 14 amino acids. Germline V gene sequence: CDR1 DFQATT, CDR2 SNEGSKA (reference sequence). CDR3 DNA sequence: TGCAGTGCTAGTCTCCGGGGGTTGAACACTGAAGCTTTCTTT. Its translation is CSASLRGLNTEAFF.

J is TRBJ1-2 and V is TRBV19, with 8 bases identical to TRBD1. The V gene end was trimmed by 3 bases and the J gene end by 7 bases; junction bases not matched to a gene: 1. This CDR3 is 12 amino acids long. The germline CDR1 and CDR2 sequences are LNHDA and SQIVND (reference sequence). This CDR3 reads CASSIQGAGYTF. CDR3 nucleotides: TGTGCCAGTAGTATTCAGGGGGCTGGCTACACCTTC.

The rearrangement links TRBV4-1 to TRBJ1-3, with D unclear. Looked up from germline, CDR1 is MGHRA and CDR2 is YSYEKL. This CDR3 contains 14 residues. The V end was cut by 4 bases, the J end by 4 bases, with 11 bases between. In DNA form, the CDR3 reads TGCGCCAGCAGCCCCGAATGGAGGGGAAACACCATATATTTT. Protein sequence: CASSPEWRGNTIYF.

This clone was detected many times. This chain joins TRBV29-1 and TRBJ1-5; tentatively, D is TRBD1 (5 bases). Deletions cut 4 bases from V and 6 bases from J, with 7 bases between. The CDR3 has 11 amino acids. The germline V gene encodes CDR1 SQVTM and CDR2 ANQGSEA. The CDR3 loop is CSVVGGQPQHF. DNA of the CDR3: TGCAGCGTTGTGGGGGGTCAGCCCCAGCATTTT.

Details on this clone: Relative to the germline gene, one junction end is altered; a read error may explain this. The J gene is TRBJ2-1, the V gene TRBV7-7; possible D gene TRBD1, 5 bases. Germline V gives CDR1 SSHAT, CDR2 FNYEAQ (reference sequence). CDR3 length equals 13 residues. The CDR3 loop reads CASSLSGRNEQFF. CDR3 nucleotides: TGTGCTAGCAGCTTATCAGGGCGGAATGAGCAGTTCTTC.